What follows describes a single T cell receptor beta chain. CDR3 size: 13 residues. Germline CDR1 is MNHEY and CDR2 is SMNVEV (reference sequence). Trimming removed 2 bases from V and 8 bases from J; junction bases left unmatched: 2. This entry is derived from a study of blood T cell repertoires in COVID-19. As for the study in general: Sites across the United States, Italy and Spain contributed samples from acute and convalescent COVID-19. From T cells, B-cell-depleted T cells, or PBMCs came the material, which was cDNA or gDNA.

In the original workflow: Reference gene primer amplification in the assay estimated nucleated cell counts. Method: immunoSEQ multiplex PCR; TCRdb's copy keeps in-frame clones and lacks some. V and J calls and clone size are as listed in that table; D and trimming were resolved from the DNA. This sample has 70,000 or so clones, with 60% to 85% found just once. This TCR was recovered from a human donor in a cohort sampled during active COVID-19. Sequences were obtained from peripheral blood. V usage is TRBV27 and J usage is TRBJ2-2; 7 positions match TRBD1. The CDR3, as DNA: TGTGCCAGCAGTTTAGAGACAGGGGGGGAGCTGTTTTTT. Its protein product is CASSLETGGELFF.